This TCR beta chain was found in a study of OX40 agonist ivuxolimab in advanced cancers. Overall study: Under the entry rules, prior anti-PD-1, anti-PD-L1 or anti-CTLA-4 therapy was allowed, and about 40% had some. Partial responses occurred in Three dose-escalation patients, one with hepatocellular carcinoma and two with cutaneous melanoma.

Sequencing was performed with immunoSEQ multiplex PCR; in TCRdb, only in-frame clones are kept and a portion is missing. The data show some 65,000 clones, 80% to 90% seen once. Turning to this clone: Its antigen is undetermined.

CDR3 length: 16 amino acids. The germline V gene has CDR1 LNHDA and CDR2 SQIVND (reference sequence). V dropped 4 bases and J dropped 3; count of bases not matched to a gene: 8. Study results and limitations: More expanded clones were seen, on average, in CD8+ T cells than in CD4+. Clonal expansion in partial responders at 0.1-3.0 mg/kg ranked among the lowest.

This rearrangement joins TRBV19 to TRBJ2-1; 8 bases fit TRBD2. The source was CD4+ or CD8+ T cells sorted from blood, collected in a trial of the OX40 agonist ivuxolimab. The receptor's source is an adult with an advanced solid tumor such as melanoma, head and neck, liver or kidney cancer. CDR3 in DNA: TGTGCCAGTAGTAACCCCGGGGGGGGCTACTACAATGAGCAGTTCTTC. Translation: CASSNPGGGYYNEQFF.